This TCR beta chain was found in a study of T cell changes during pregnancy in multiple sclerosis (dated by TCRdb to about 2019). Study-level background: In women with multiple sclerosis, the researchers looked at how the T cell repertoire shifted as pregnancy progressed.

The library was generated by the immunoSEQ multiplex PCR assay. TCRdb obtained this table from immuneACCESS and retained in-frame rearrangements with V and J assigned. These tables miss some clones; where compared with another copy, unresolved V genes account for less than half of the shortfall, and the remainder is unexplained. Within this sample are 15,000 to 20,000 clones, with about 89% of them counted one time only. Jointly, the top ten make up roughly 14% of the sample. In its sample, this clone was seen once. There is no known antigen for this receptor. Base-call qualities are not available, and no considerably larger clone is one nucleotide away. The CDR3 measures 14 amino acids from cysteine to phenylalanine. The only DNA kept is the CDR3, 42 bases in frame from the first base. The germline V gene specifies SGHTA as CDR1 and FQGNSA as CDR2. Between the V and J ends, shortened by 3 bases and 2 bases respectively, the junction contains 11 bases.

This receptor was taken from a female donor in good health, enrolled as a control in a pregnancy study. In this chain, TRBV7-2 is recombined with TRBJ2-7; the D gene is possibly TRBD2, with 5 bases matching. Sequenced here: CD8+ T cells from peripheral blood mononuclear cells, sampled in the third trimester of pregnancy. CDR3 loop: CASSFGRLPYEQYF. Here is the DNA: TGTGCCAGCAGCTTCGGTCGACTACCCTACGAGCAGTACTTC.